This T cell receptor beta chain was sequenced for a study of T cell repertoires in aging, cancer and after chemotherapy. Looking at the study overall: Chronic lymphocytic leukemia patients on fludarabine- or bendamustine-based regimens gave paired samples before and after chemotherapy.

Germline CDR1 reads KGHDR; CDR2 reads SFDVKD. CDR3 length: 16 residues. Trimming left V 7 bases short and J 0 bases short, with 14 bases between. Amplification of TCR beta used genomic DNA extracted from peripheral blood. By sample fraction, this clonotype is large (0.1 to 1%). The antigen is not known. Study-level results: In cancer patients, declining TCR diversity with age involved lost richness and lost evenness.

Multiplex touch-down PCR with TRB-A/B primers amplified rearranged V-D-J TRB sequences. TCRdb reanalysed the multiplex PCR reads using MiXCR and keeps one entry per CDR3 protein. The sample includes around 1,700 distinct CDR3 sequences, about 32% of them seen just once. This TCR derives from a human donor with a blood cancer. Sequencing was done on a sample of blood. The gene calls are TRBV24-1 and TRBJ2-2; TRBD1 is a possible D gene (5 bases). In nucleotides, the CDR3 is TGTGCCACCAGCACCTGGGGCGGATCGAACACCGGGGAGCTGTTTTTT. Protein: CATSTWGGSNTGELFF.